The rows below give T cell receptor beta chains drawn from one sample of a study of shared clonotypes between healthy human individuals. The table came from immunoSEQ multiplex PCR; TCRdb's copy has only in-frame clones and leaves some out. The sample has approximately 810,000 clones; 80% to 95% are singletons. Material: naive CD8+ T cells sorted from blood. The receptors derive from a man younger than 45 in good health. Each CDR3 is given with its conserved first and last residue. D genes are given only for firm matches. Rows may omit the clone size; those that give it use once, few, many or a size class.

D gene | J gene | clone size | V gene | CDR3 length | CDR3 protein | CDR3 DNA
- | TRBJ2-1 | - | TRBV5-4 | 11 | CASSLGPEQFF | TGTGCCAGCAGCTTGGGACCGGAGCAGTTCTTC
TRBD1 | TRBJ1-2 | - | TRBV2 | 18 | CASSQKRPPETGDYGYTF | TGTGCCAGCAGTCAGAAAAGACCCCCCGAGACAGGGGACTATGGCTACACCTTC
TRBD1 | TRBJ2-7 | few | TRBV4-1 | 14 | CASGRQGEGYEQYF | TGCGCCAGCGGCCGACAGGGTGAGGGGTACGAGCAGTACTTC
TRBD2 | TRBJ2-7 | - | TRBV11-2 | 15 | CASSLGRAGGLEQYF | TGTGCCAGCAGCTTAGGCCGGGCGGGAGGGCTCGAGCAGTACTTC
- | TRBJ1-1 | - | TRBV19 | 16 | CASSTPGHRLYTEAFF | TGTGCCAGTAGTACACCGGGACATCGGCTCTACACTGAAGCTTTCTTT
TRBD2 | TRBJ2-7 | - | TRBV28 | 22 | CASSFVAPGGDRGTGSSYEQYF | TGTGCCAGCAGTTTTGTTGCCCCGGGGGGGGACCGCGGGACGGGAAGCTCCTACGAGCAGTACTTC
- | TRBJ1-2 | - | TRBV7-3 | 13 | CASSLPSGYGYTF | TGTGCCAGCAGCTTACCCTCCGGCTATGGCTACACCTTC
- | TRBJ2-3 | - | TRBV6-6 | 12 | CASSYRADTQYF | TGTGCCAGCAGTTACAGGGCAGATACGCAGTATTTT
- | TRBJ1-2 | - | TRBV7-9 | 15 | CASSNSTGTNYGYTF | TGTGCCAGCAGCAATTCGACAGGTACCAACTATGGCTACACCTTC
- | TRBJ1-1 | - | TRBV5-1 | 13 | CASRGAGDTEAFF | TGCGCCAGCAGAGGGGCAGGAGACACTGAAGCTTTCTTT
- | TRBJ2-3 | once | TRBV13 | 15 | CASSEPRASTDTQYF | TGTGCCAGCAGCGAGCCCCGGGCTAGCACAGATACGCAGTATTTT
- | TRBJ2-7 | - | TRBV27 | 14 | CASSPVGGPYEQYF | TGTGCCAGCAGTCCCGTGGGGGGACCCTACGAGCAGTACTTC
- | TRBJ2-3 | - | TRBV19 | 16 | CASKEYEGESTDTQYF | TGTGCCAGTAAGGAATACGAGGGGGAAAGCACAGATACGCAGTATTTT
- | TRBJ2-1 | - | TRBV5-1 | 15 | CASSDTGSSYNEQFF | TGCGCCAGCAGCGATACAGGAAGCTCCTACAATGAGCAGTTCTTC
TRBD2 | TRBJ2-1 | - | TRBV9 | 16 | CASSYWMTSGNNEQFF | TGTGCCAGCAGTTACTGGATGACTAGCGGCAACAATGAGCAGTTCTTC
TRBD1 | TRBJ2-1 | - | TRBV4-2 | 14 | CASSPRTGGVEQFF | TGTGCCAGCAGCCCGAGGACAGGGGGCGTTGAGCAGTTCTTC
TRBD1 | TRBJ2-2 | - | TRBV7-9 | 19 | CASSPTPGQGAPNTGELFF | TGTGCCAGCAGCCCAACGCCGGGACAGGGGGCCCCGAACACCGGGGAGCTGTTTTTT
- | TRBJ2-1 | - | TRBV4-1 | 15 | CASSQAVRDYNEQFF | TGCGCCAGCAGCCAAGCAGTGCGGGACTACAATGAGCAGTTCTTC
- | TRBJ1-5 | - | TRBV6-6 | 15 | CASNLGVLSNQPQHF | TGTGCCAGCAACCTCGGGGTTCTTAGCAATCAGCCCCAGCATTTT
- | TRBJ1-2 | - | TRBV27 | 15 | CASSLLQEPNYGYTF | TGTGCCAGCAGTCTCCTCCAGGAACCCAACTATGGCTACACCTTC
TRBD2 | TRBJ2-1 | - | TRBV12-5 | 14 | CASGLAGGPSEQFF | TGTGCTAGTGGTTTAGCGGGAGGGCCGAGTGAGCAGTTCTTC
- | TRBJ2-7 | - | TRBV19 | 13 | CASSIRLAYEQYF | TGTGCCAGTAGTATAAGACTAGCCTACGAGCAGTACTTC
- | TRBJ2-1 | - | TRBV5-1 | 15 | CASSLASISYNEQFF | TGCGCCAGCAGCTTGGCGTCGATCTCCTACAATGAGCAGTTCTTC
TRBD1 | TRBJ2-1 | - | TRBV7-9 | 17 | CASSSGVGWTGMDEQFF | TGTGCCAGCAGCTCCGGGGTTGGTTGGACAGGGATGGACGAGCAGTTCTTC
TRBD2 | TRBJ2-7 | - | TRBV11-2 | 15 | CASSHGRDALYEQYF | TGTGCCAGCAGCCACGGGAGGGACGCACTCTACGAGCAGTACTTC
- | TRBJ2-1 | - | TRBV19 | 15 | CASSILVGSYNEQFF | TGTGCCAGTAGTATATTAGTTGGCTCCTACAATGAGCAGTTCTTC
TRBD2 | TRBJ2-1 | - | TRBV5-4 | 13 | CASSLAGYFEQFF | TGTGCCAGCAGCCTAGCGGGGTACTTTGAGCAGTTCTTC
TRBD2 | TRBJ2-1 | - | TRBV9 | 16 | CASSVGSSGLNNEQFF | TGTGCCAGCAGCGTAGGGTCTAGCGGGTTGAACAATGAGCAGTTCTTC
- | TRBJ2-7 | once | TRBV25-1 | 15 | CASSESTQGGNEQYF | TGTGCCAGCAGTGAATCAACCCAGGGAGGCAACGAGCAGTACTTC
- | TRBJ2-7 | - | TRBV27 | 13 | CASSRTFTYEQYF | TGTGCCAGCAGCCGGACTTTTACCTACGAGCAGTACTTC
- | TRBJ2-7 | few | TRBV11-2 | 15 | CASSLSWERPYEQYF | TGTGCCAGCAGCTTATCGTGGGAGCGACCCTACGAGCAGTACTTC
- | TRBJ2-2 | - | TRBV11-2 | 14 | CASSLASKTGELFF | TGTGCCAGCAGCTTAGCCTCGAAAACCGGGGAGCTGTTTTTT